This TCR beta chain was observed in a study of T-cell memory formation after mild COVID-19. Regarding the study as a whole: Contracting clones from day 15 to 85 had balanced CD4/CD8; later expanders favoured CD4+.

This CDR3 spans 16 amino acids. Losses at the gene ends were 3 bases for V and 5 bases for J; bases not matched to a gene: 9. The germline V gene encodes CDR1 SGHAT and CDR2 FQNNGV. This clonotype was found a few times. Its antigen is undetermined. TCRdb re-analysed the 5' RACE reads in MiXCR, keeping a single row per CDR3 protein. The sample lists some 330,000 distinct CDR3 sequences, under 25% occurring once. The sequencing sample was made of PBMCs or a T cell subset sorted from them (not recorded which). The chain recombines TRBV11-2 with TRBJ2-3, with TRBD2 identical over 9 bases. The TCR was taken from an adult woman who had mild COVID-19 (a few samples of this study predate the infection). Cell type and time point are not known. The CDR3 protein is CASSFRGGGAVDTQYF. The CDR3 DNA reads TGTGCCAGCAGCTTTCGAGGCGGGGGGGCCGTAGATACGCAGTATTTT.